The next 10 T cell receptor beta chains were all read from a single sample in a study of blood T cell repertoires in COVID-19. TCRdb's table, derived via immunoSEQ multiplex PCR, lists solely in-frame clones and lacks some. The sample contains roughly 87,000 clones, around 82% of which appear only once. The sample comprised peripheral blood. These receptors all come from a woman aged 80 or over with COVID-19, enrolled during active disease.

The J gene is TRBJ2-7, the V gene TRBV6-5; possibly TRBD1 for D (6 bases). The V gene lost 0 bases and the J gene lost 0 bases, with 12 bases spanning the gap. Germline V gives CDR1 MNHEY, CDR2 SVGAGI. The CDR3 is 16 residues long. The chain's CDR3 is CASSYSKLGASYEQYF. CDR3 nucleotides: TGTGCCAGCAGTTACTCGAAACTGGGGGCCTCCTACGAGCAGTACTTC.

This clone was found once. The gene calls are TRBV4-1 and TRBJ2-1, with 7 positions matching TRBD2. Germline V lookup: CDR1 MGHRA, CDR2 YSYEKL. This CDR3 has 17 residues. J was trimmed by 4 bases and V by 2 bases; bases with no gene match: 11. DNA of the CDR3: TGCGCCAGCAGCCAATTCGGGTTGCGGGGGATATACAATGAGCAGTTCTTC. Amino acids: CASSQFGLRGIYNEQFF.

In this sample, this clone turned up a few times. The chain uses TRBV2 and TRBJ2-2; D is ambiguous. Deletions cut 6 bases from V and 2 bases from J, with 4 bases between. In germline, CDR1 is SNHLY, CDR2 FYNNEI. This CDR3 spans 12 amino acids. CDR3 residues: CASSINTGELFF. CDR3 coding DNA: TGTGCCAGCAGCATTAACACCGGGGAGCTGTTTTTT.

CDR3 loop: CAISESPTGGNQPQHF. The CDR3 DNA is TGTGCCATCAGTGAGTCTCCCACAGGGGGGAATCAGCCCCAGCATTTT. The chain joins TRBV10-3 to TRBJ1-5; 8 nucleotides align to TRBD1. With 0 bases clipped from V and 4 bases from J, the junction kept 5 bases outside the gene matches. This CDR3 is built from 16 residues. Per the germline V gene, CDR1 is ENHRY and CDR2 is SYGVKD.

V is TRBV10-3 and J is TRBJ2-3; a weak D match, TRBD1 (5 bases). The germline V gene encodes CDR1 ENHRY and CDR2 SYGVKD. V was clipped by 10 bases and J by 1 base, with 18 bases between them. The CDR3 covers 15 residues. CDR3 loop: CASGRIGAGTDTQYF. As DNA, the CDR3 is TGTGCCAGCGGACGAATAGGGGCTGGCACAGATACGCAGTATTTT.

The chain joins TRBV19 to TRBJ1-3; TRBD1 matches at 9 bases. The CDR3 has 15 amino acids. V lost 6 bases, J lost 0 bases, and 3 bases stayed unmatched. Germline CDR1 and CDR2: LNHDA and SQIVND (reference sequence). CDR3 loop: CASSTTGGSGNTIYF. CDR3 nucleotides: TGTGCCAGTAGCACGACAGGGGGCTCTGGAAACACCATATATTTT.

This chain uses TRBV30 with TRBJ1-4, with D hard to call. Trimming shortened V by 5 bases and J by 7 bases, and 14 bases separated the two germline ends. The CDR3 runs 13 residues. Germline-derived CDR1 and CDR2 are GTSNPN and SVGIG (reference sequence). The CDR3 here is CAWGQAGGEKLFF. The CDR3 DNA sequence: TGTGCCTGGGGGCAGGCGGGAGGTGAAAAACTGTTTTTT.

The V call is TRBV2, the J call TRBJ2-7; D may be TRBD2 (6 bases). This CDR3 contains 13 residues. V was cut by 4 bases and J by 7 bases, with 14 bases left in between. Germline assignment: CDR1 SNHLY and CDR2 FYNNEI. In DNA form, the CDR3 reads TGTGCCAGCAGTGGCGGCGGGGCGCGGGAGCAGTACTTC. This encodes CASSGGGAREQYF.

DNA of the CDR3: TGCGCCAGCAGCGCGGGACTAGCGGAAAACACCGGGGAGCTGTTTTTT. This sequence encodes CASSAGLAENTGELFF. V and J are TRBV5-1 and TRBJ2-2; TRBD2 matches 11 bases. Unmatched junction bases numbered 4, after V lost 4 bases and J lost 2 bases. CDR1 is SGHRS and CDR2 is YFSETQ in the germline V gene. The CDR3 runs to 16 residues.

The rearrangement uses TRBV7-9 and TRBJ2-1; 10 bases agree with TRBD2. The CDR3 runs 18 residues. With V trimmed by 2 bases and J by 5 bases, 12 bases remained unmatched. Per the germline V gene, CDR1 is SEHNR and CDR2 is FQNEAQ (reference sequence). CDR3 DNA sequence: TGTGCCAGCAGCTTACTTAGTCTAGCGGGAGTGGTCGACAATGAGCAGTTCTTC. It encodes CASSLLSLAGVVDNEQFF. Full variable domain (rest looked up from reference TRBV7-9 and TRBJ2-1): DTGVSQNPRHKITKRGQNVTFRCDPISEHNRLYWYRQTLGQGPEFLTYFQNEAQLEKSRLLSDRFSAERPKGSFSTLEIQRTEQGDSAMYLCASSLLSLAGVVDNEQFFGPGTRLTVL.